The T cell receptor (beta chain) described here comes from a study of blood T cell repertoires in COVID-19. Overall study context: Collection of acute and convalescent COVID-19 samples took place in the United States, Italy and Spain. The cDNA or gDNA used as material had been derived from T cells, B-cell-depleted T cells, or PBMCs.

In the authors' methods: The authors estimated nucleated cell counts from reference gene primer amplification. The table came from immunoSEQ multiplex PCR; TCRdb's copy has only in-frame clones and leaves some out. D and trimming come from the DNA, and the V and J calls and clone size come from that table. The sample includes about 130,000 clones, approximately 88% of them seen just once. This clone has just one count. This CDR3 spans 16 amino acids. The V gene lost 0 bases and the J gene lost 3 bases, with 14 bases spanning the gap. Germline lookup yields CDR1 SGHNT and CDR2 YYREEE (reference sequence).

The clonotype originates from a woman in her 30s who had recovered from COVID-19. Sequenced sample: peripheral blood. The J gene is TRBJ2-3, the V gene TRBV5-4; D possibly corresponds to TRBD1 (6 bases). As DNA, the CDR3 is TGTGCCAGCAGCTTGGGTGGCAGGGGTGAGACAGATACGCAGTATTTT. Encoded protein: CASSLGGRGETDTQYF.